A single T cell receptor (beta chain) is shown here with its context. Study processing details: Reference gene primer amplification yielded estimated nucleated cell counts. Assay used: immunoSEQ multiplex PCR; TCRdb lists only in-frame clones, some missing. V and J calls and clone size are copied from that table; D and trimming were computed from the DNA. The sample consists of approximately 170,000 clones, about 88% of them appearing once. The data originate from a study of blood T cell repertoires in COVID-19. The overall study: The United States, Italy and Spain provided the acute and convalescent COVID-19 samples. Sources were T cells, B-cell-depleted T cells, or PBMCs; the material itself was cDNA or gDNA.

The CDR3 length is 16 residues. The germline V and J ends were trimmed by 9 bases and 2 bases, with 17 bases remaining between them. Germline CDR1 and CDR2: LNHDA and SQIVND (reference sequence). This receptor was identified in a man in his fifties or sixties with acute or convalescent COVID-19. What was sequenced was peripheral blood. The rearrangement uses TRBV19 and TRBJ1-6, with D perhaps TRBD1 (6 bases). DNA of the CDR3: TGTGCCAGCTTTGGCCGGGACACAACCTATAATTCACCCCTCCACTTT. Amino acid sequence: CASFGRDTTYNSPLHF.